This T cell receptor (beta chain) was sequenced during a study of T cell responses to AZD1222 COVID-19 vaccine. Study-wide points: Baseline seropositives among AZD1222 recipients totaled only five to seven. Two doses of AZD1222 preceded a rise in Spike-specific TCR breadth and depth.

There are 13 residues in the CDR3. CDR1 MNHNS and CDR2 SASEGT come from the germline V gene. V gave up 1 base and J gave up 0 bases, with 1 base separating them. Comment on this clone: The antigen is unknown.

TCRdb keeps only in-frame clones here, not all; method: immunoSEQ multiplex PCR. The profile covers about 130,000 clones, with approximately 90% appearing a single time and roughly 4% taken by the ten largest. The rearrangement joins TRBV6-1 to TRBJ1-5; D unresolved. Source: peripheral blood, taken on day 0 of AZD1222 vaccination. This receptor was taken from an adult in good health. The CDR3 nucleotides are TGTGCCAGCAGTGAAGTTAGCAATCAGCCCCAGCATTTT. This gives the protein CASSEVSNQPQHF.